The source of this TCR beta chain is a study of graft-versus-host responses after intestinal transplantation. Study summary: Each recipient received a multivisceral, liver-intestinal, or isolated intestinal graft. Once they had received anti-thymocyte globulin induction, all recipients took tacrolimus and steroids for about 3 years.

V lost 3 bases and J lost 2; bases outside the gene matches: 7. From germline, CDR1 is MNHEY and CDR2 SMNVEV (reference sequence). The CDR3 spans 15 residues. Assay used: immunoSEQ multiplex PCR; TCRdb lists only in-frame clones, some missing. The repertoire holds more than 65,000 clones, with about nine tenths as singletons. General observations from the study: HvG clone declines early post-transplant were associated with peak circulating GvH levels. Individuals who had graft-donor T cell macrochimerism had allografts that showed high graft-versus-host to host-versus-graft clonal ratios.

Remarks on this clone: Its antigen remains unidentified.

V is TRBV27 and J is TRBJ2-7; the match to TRBD2 covers 7 bases. Material: unstimulated CD8+ T cells sorted from spleen or lymph node cells, obtained before intestinal transplant. This receptor was identified in a human donor who received an intestinal transplant. CDR3 bases: TGTGCCAGCAGTTTGATCGGCGGGGGACCCTACGAGCAGTACTTC. Translating it yields CASSLIGGGPYEQYF.